The 23 T cell receptor beta chains reported below all come from one sample, sequenced in a study of OX40 agonist ivuxolimab in advanced cancers. The method was immunoSEQ multiplex PCR; TCRdb's version includes in-frame clones alone and lacks a portion of them. The sample records approximately 79,000 clones, about 94% being singletons. The sequencing used CD4+ or CD8+ T cells sorted from blood, collected in a trial of the OX40 agonist ivuxolimab. The source of these receptors is an adult with an advanced solid tumor such as melanoma, head and neck, liver or kidney cancer.

The chain has TRBV6-5 and TRBJ2-7; no clear D gene. The CDR3 has 11 residues. V was trimmed by 6 bases and J by 3 bases, leaving 6 bases between them. The germline V gene encodes CDR1 MNHEY and CDR2 SVGAGI. For the CDR3, the DNA is TGTGCCAGCAGCTCCGACTACGAGCAGTACTTC. Its protein product is CASSSDYEQYF.

The chain joins TRBV7-8 to TRBJ1-4; D is ambiguous. The CDR3 is 15 residues long. From germline, CDR1 is SGHVS and CDR2 FQNEAQ. The V end was cut by 4 bases, the J end by 0 bases, with 9 bases between. CDR3: CASSSRGATNEKLFF. The CDR3 nucleotides read TGTGCCAGCAGCTCCCGGGGTGCAACTAATGAAAAACTGTTTTTT.

This chain joins TRBV30 and TRBJ1-4; 10 bases agree with TRBD1. The CDR3 is 14 amino acids. V dropped 4 bases and J dropped 5; count of bases not matched to a gene: 4. CDR1 is GTSNPN and CDR2 is SVGIG in the germline V gene (reference sequence). The CDR3 DNA sequence: TGTGCCTGGATCCCGGGACAGGGGAATGAAAAACTGTTTTTT. It encodes CAWIPGQGNEKLFF.

This chain uses TRBV7-9 with TRBJ2-7; 7 nucleotides align to TRBD1. V was pared by 4 bases and J by 0 bases, with 3 bases of the junction left unmatched. Per the germline V gene, CDR1 is SEHNR and CDR2 is FQNEAQ (reference sequence). This CDR3 region has 14 residues. Here the CDR3 reads CASSWAGGSYEQYF. In DNA form, the CDR3 reads TGTGCCAGCAGCTGGGCAGGGGGCTCCTACGAGCAGTACTTC.

The chain couples TRBV7-6 to TRBJ2-6; 7 positions match TRBD1. In germline, CDR1 is SGHVS, CDR2 FNYEAQ. J lost 0 bases, V lost 5 bases, and 4 bases had no gene match. The CDR3 has 16 residues. In DNA, the CDR3 is TGTGCCAGCAGCACGGGGACAGCCTCTGGGGCCAACGTCCTGACTTTC. This translates into CASSTGTASGANVLTF.

V is TRBV13 and J is TRBJ2-3; D may be TRBD1 (6 bases). The CDR3 covers 17 residues. V gave up 0 bases and J gave up 0 bases, with 13 bases separating them. Germline CDR1 PRHDT, CDR2 FYEKMQ (reference sequence). CDR3 sequence reads: CASSLGLAGTSTDTQYF. The DNA of the CDR3 is TGTGCCAGCAGCTTAGGCCTCGCAGGGACAAGCACAGATACGCAGTATTTT.

The chain is built from TRBV28 and TRBJ2-7; D is unclear. V was shortened by 6 bases and J by 6 bases, with 18 bases between the two germline ends. The length of the CDR3 is 14 residues. The V gene's germline CDR1 is MDHEN and CDR2 SYDVKM. The chain's CDR3 is CASSQLGSVREQYF. The DNA for the CDR3 is TGTGCCAGCAGCCAGTTGGGTTCGGTACGCGAGCAGTACTTC. The variable domain in full, with the rest retrieved from reference TRBV28 and TRBJ2-7, is DVKVTQSSRYLVKRTGEKVFLECVQDMDHENMFWYRQDPGLGLRLIYFSYDVKMKEKGDIPEGYSVSREKKERFSLILESASTNQTSMYLCASSQLGSVREQYFGPGTRLTVT.

In nucleotides, the CDR3 is TGTGCCAGCAGTTCTCCCGGGGGGGCTAACTATGGCTACACCTTC. Translating it yields CASSSPGGANYGYTF. The genes are TRBV7-9 and TRBJ1-2; TRBD1 might be the D (5 bases). CDR3 length: 15 amino acids. Germline lookup yields CDR1 SEHNR and CDR2 FQNEAQ (reference sequence). The ends were cut back, 6 bases at V and 0 bases at J, with 14 bases in the middle.

V and J are TRBV2 and TRBJ2-7; D unclear. The CDR3 sequence is 13 residues long. V was pared by 3 bases and J by 6 bases, with 12 bases between. Germline V gene lookup returns CDR1 SNHLY and CDR2 FYNNEI. CDR3 loop: CASSDVTFTEQYF. The CDR3 nucleotides read TGTGCCAGCAGTGATGTGACTTTCACCGAGCAGTACTTC.

This chain joins TRBV7-3 and TRBJ2-1; 12 bases agree with TRBD2. The CDR3 length is 16 residues. Losses at the gene ends were 5 bases for V and 8 bases for J; bases not matched to a gene: 10. The V gene's germline CDR1 is SGHTA and CDR2 FQGTGA. CDR3: CASSPQTSGSRHEQFF. For the CDR3, the DNA is TGTGCCAGCAGCCCACAGACTAGCGGGAGTAGGCATGAGCAGTTCTTC.

The rearrangement links TRBV5-6 to TRBJ1-2, with TRBD1 matching over 7 bases. J gave up 5 bases and V 6 bases, and 16 bases lay outside the gene matches. The V gene's germline CDR1 is SGHDT and CDR2 YYEEEE. This CDR3 comprises 16 residues. The CDR3 reads CASINRGYAFRYGYTF. CDR3 sequence (DNA): TGTGCCAGCATCAACAGGGGTTATGCCTTCCGGTATGGCTACACCTTC.

This CDR3 is CASSQGTSGYEQYF. The CDR3 nucleotides are TGCGCCAGCAGCCAGGGGACTAGCGGTTACGAGCAGTACTTC. The chain is built from TRBV4-3 and TRBJ2-7; 11 bases line up with TRBD2. The J segment lost 4 bases and the V segment lost 3 bases, leaving 2 bases of the junction unmatched. Germline loops: CDR1 LGHNA, CDR2 YSLEER. This CDR3 contains 14 residues.

V usage is TRBV6-6 and J usage is TRBJ1-1, with D possibly TRBD1 on 5 matching bases. Looked up from germline, CDR1 is MNHNY and CDR2 is SVGAGI (reference sequence). Trimming removed 5 bases at V and 1 base at J, with 5 bases between. The CDR3 contains 12 residues. The CDR3 region has the DNA TGTGCCAGCAGTAGGGGGAACACTGAAGCTTTCTTT. It specifies CASSRGNTEAFF.

This chain links TRBV28 with TRBJ2-7, with D perhaps TRBD2 (6 bases). CDR1 is MDHEN, CDR2 SYDVKM, per germline. Trimming removed 4 bases from V and 0 bases from J, with 10 bases in between. CDR3 length: 14 amino acids. CDR3 coding DNA: TGTGCCAGCAGTTCTGGGGGGAGCTCCTACGAGCAGTACTTC. This gives the protein CASSSGGSSYEQYF.

The chain carries TRBV9 and TRBJ2-3; D assignment may be TRBD1 or TRBD2 (5 bases each). Germline CDR1 is SGDLS and CDR2 is YYNGEE. The V end was cut by 4 bases, the J end by 0 bases, with 12 bases between. This CDR3 has 15 amino acids. CDR3 sequence: CASSPGRDSTDTQYF. The CDR3 coding sequence is TGTGCCAGCAGCCCCGGCCGGGACAGCACAGATACGCAGTATTTT.

This chain uses TRBV5-1 with TRBJ2-2; 13 bases align to TRBD2. CDR1 is SGHRS and CDR2 is YFSETQ in the germline V gene. The CDR3 length is 16 residues. The V segment lost 4 bases and the J segment 5 bases; nucleotides outside the gene matches: 5. The CDR3 reads CASSELAGGRTGELFF. The CDR3 DNA follows: TGCGCCAGCAGCGAACTAGCGGGGGGGCGGACCGGGGAGCTGTTTTTT.

This chain joins TRBV19 and TRBJ1-2, with a tentative D call TRBD1 (5 bases). The CDR3 is made up of 13 amino acids. V was trimmed by 1 base and J by 4 bases, leaving 7 bases between them. Germline V gene data show CDR1 as LNHDA and CDR2 as SQIVND (reference sequence). The CDR3: CASSIADTYGYTF. The DNA of the CDR3 is TGTGCCAGTAGTATAGCGGACACCTATGGCTACACCTTC.

The chain uses TRBV6-5 and TRBJ2-2; 8 bases are a match to TRBD2. This CDR3 is 15 amino acids long. V dropped 2 bases and J dropped 7; count of bases not matched to a gene: 6. Germline CDR1 MNHEY, CDR2 SVGAGI. CDR3 DNA: TGTGCCAGCAGTTACGGGCTAGCGGGCAGCGGGGAGCTGTTTTTT. Residues: CASSYGLAGSGELFF.

V usage is TRBV6-5 and J usage is TRBJ2-7; 10 nucleotides line up with TRBD1. V lost 8 bases, J lost 3 bases, and 7 bases stayed unmatched. Germline values: CDR1 MNHEY, CDR2 SVGAGI. This CDR3 is 14 amino acids long. The CDR3 sequence: CASGTGTGVYEQYF. The CDR3 coding sequence is TGTGCCAGCGGGACCGGGACAGGGGTCTACGAGCAGTACTTC.

V and J are TRBV5-4 and TRBJ2-7; TRBD2 is a possible D gene (6 bases). This CDR3 is built from 12 residues. The germline CDR1 and CDR2 sequences are SGHNT and YYREEE (reference sequence). V shed 4 bases and J shed 4 bases, with 9 bases lying between them. The CDR3 protein is CASSPEGYEQYF. For the CDR3, the DNA is TGTGCCAGCAGCCCGGAGGGTTACGAGCAGTACTTC.

The rearrangement links TRBV16 to TRBJ1-3; weak D call: TRBD1 (6 bases). In germline, CDR1 is KGHSY, CDR2 FQNENV. CDR3 length: 15 amino acids. Trimming cost V 4 bases and J 4 bases, with 14 bases left between them. Written as DNA, the CDR3 is TGTGCCAGCAGCCGAGTGACAGGATCCGGAAACACCATATATTTT. Its protein product is CASSRVTGSGNTIYF.

This sequence joins TRBV7-9 and TRBJ2-7, with no clear D. This CDR3 is 14 amino acids long. From germline, CDR1 is SEHNR and CDR2 FQNEAQ (reference sequence). Deletions cut 4 bases from V and 2 bases from J, with 12 bases between. Here the CDR3 DNA reads TGTGCCAGCAGCTCAGACACCTATCCCTACGAGCAGTACTTC. Protein: CASSSDTYPYEQYF.

This chain connects TRBV11-2 to TRBJ2-3; D gene uncertain. V dropped 1 base and J dropped 2 bases, with 10 bases sitting between them. Germline-derived CDR1 and CDR2 are SGHAT and FQNNGV. This CDR3 spans 15 amino acids. DNA for the CDR3: TGTGCCAGCAGCTTAGTCGGCAGGCACACAGATACGCAGTATTTT. Translated, it gives CASSLVGRHTDTQYF.